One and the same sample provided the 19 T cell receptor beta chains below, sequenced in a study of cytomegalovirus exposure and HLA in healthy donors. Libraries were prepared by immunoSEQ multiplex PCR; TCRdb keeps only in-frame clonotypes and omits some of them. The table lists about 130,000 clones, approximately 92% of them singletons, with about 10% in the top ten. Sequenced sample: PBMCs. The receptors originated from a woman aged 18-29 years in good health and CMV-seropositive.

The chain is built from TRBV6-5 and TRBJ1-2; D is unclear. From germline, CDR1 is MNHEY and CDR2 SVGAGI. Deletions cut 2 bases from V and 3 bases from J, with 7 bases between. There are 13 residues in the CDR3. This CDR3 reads CASSYHEDYGYTF. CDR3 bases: TGTGCCAGCAGTTACCATGAGGACTATGGCTACACCTTC.

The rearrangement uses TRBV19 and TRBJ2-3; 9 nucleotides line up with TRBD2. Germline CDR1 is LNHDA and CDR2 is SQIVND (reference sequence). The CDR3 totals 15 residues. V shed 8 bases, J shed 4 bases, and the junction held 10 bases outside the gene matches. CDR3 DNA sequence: TGTGCCAGTTCCTCACCGGGACTAGCCGCAGATACGCAGTATTTT. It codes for CASSSPGLAADTQYF.

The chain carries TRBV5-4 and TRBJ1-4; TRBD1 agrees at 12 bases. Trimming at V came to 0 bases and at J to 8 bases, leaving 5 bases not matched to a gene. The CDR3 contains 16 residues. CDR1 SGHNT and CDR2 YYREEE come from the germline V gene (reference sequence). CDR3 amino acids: CASSLGGTGGSEKLFF. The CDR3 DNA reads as TGTGCCAGCAGCTTGGGGGGGACAGGGGGCTCCGAAAAACTGTTTTTT.

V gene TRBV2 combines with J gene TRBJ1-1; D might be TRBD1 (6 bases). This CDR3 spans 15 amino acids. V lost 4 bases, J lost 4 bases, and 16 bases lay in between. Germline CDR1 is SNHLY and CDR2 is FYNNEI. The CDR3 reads CASSGGPRLGTEAFF. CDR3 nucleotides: TGTGCCAGCAGTGGGGGGCCCCGCCTGGGCACTGAAGCTTTCTTT. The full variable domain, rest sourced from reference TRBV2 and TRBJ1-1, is EPEVTQTPSHQVTQMGQEVILRCVPISNHLYFYWYRQILGQKVEFLVSFYNNEISEKSEIFDDQFSVERPDGSNFTLKIRSTKLEDSAMYFCASSGGPRLGTEAFFGQGTRLTVV.

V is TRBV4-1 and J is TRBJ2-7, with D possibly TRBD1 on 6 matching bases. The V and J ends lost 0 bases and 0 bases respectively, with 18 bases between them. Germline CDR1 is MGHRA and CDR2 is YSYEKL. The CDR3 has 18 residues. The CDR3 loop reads CASSQDTTGPGSSYEQYF. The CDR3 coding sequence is TGCGCCAGCAGCCAAGATACGACAGGCCCCGGCAGCTCCTACGAGCAGTACTTC.

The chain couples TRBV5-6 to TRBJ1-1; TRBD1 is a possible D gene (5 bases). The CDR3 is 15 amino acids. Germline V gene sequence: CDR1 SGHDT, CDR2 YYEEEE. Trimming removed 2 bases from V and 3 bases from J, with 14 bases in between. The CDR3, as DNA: TGTGCCAGCAGCTTTCGTGTAGGGGCGTACACTGAAGCTTTCTTT. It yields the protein CASSFRVGAYTEAFF. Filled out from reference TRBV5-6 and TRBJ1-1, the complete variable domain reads DAGVTQSPTHLIKTRGQQVTLRCSPKSGHDTVSWYQQALGQGPQFIFQYYEEEERQRGNFPDRFSGHQFPNYSSELNVNALLLGDSALYLCASSFRVGAYTEAFFGQGTRLTVV.

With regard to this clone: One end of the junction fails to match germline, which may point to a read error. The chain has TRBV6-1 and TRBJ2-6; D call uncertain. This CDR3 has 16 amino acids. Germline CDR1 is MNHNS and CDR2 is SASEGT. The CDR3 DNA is TGTGCCAGCAGTAAAGCCTACAGTTCCGGGGCCAACGTCCTGACTTTC. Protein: CASSKAYSSGANVLTF.

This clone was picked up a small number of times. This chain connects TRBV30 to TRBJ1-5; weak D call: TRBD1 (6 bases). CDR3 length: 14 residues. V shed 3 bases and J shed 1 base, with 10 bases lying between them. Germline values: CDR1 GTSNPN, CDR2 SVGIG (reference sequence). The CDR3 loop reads CAWRPGDSNQPQHF. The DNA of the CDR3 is TGTGCCTGGAGGCCAGGGGACAGCAATCAGCCCCAGCATTTT.

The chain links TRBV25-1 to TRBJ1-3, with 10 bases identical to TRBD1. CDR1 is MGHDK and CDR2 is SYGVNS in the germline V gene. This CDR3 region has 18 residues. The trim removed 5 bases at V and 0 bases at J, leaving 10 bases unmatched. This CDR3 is CASSPRTGGDLSGNTIYF. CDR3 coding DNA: TGTGCCAGCAGTCCACGGACAGGGGGAGACCTCTCTGGAAACACCATATATTTT.

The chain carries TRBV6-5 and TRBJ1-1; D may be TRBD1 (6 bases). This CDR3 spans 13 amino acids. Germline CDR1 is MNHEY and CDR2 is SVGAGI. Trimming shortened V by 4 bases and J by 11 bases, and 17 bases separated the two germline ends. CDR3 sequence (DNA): TGTGCCAGCAGTTCCGGACAGCGGACGGTGGCTTTCTTT. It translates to CASSSGQRTVAFF.

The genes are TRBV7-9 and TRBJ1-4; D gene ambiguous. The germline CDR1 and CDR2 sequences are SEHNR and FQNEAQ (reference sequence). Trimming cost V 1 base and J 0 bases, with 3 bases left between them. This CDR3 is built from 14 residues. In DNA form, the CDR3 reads TGTGCCAGCAGCTTAGGAGCAACTAATGAAAAACTGTTTTTT. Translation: CASSLGATNEKLFF.

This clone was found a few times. CDR3 protein: CASSPLQRGGSDEQYF. For the CDR3, the DNA is TGTGCCAGCTCACCCCTCCAAAGGGGGGGGAGCGACGAGCAGTACTTC. The chain links TRBV18 to TRBJ2-7; D possibly corresponds to TRBD2 (7 bases). The CDR3 spans 16 residues. Germline CDR1 is KGHSH and CDR2 is LQKENI. The V gene lost 3 bases and the J gene lost 5 bases, with 20 bases spanning the gap.

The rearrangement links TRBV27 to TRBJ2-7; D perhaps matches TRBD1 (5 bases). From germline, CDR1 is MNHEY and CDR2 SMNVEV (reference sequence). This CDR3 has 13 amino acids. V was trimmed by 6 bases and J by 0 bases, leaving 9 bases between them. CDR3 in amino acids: CASRTTDSYEQYF. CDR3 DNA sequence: TGTGCCAGCAGGACGACAGACTCCTACGAGCAGTACTTC.

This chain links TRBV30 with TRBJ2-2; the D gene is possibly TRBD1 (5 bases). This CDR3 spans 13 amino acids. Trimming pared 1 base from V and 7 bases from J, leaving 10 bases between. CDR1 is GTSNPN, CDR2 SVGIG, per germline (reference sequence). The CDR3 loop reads CAWSAGKGGELFF. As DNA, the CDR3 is TGTGCCTGGAGTGCAGGGAAGGGCGGGGAGCTGTTTTTT.

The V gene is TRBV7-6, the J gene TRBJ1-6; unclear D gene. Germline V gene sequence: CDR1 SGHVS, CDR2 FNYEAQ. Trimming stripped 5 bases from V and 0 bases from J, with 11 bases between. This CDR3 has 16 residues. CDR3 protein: CASSAAGSSYNSPLHF. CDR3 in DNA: TGTGCCAGCAGCGCCGCGGGGAGCTCCTATAATTCACCCCTCCACTTT.

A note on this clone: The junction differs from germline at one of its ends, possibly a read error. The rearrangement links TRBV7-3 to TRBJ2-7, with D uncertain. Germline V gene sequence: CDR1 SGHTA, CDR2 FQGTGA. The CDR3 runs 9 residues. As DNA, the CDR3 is TGTGCCAGCCGCCATGAGCCCCACTTC. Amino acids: CASRHEPHF.

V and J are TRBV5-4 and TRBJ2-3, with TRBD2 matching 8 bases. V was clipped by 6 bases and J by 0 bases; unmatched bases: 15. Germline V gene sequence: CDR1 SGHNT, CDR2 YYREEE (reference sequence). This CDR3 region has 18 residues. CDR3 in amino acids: CASTYWAGGLLSTDTQYF. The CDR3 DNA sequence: TGTGCCAGCACCTACTGGGCGGGGGGACTCTTAAGCACAGATACGCAGTATTTT.

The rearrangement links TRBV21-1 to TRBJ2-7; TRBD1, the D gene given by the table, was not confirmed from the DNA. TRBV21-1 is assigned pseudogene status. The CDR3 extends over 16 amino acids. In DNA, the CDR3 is TGTGCCAGCAGCGAGTGGACAGGGGGCAACTCCTACGAGCAGTACTTC. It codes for CASSEWTGGNSYEQYF.

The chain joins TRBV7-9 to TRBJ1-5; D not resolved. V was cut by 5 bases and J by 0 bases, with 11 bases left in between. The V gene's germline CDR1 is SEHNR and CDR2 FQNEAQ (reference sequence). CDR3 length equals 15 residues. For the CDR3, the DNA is TGTGCCAGCAGCCGGTACGGTTATAGCAATCAGCCCCAGCATTTT. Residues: CASSRYGYSNQPQHF.